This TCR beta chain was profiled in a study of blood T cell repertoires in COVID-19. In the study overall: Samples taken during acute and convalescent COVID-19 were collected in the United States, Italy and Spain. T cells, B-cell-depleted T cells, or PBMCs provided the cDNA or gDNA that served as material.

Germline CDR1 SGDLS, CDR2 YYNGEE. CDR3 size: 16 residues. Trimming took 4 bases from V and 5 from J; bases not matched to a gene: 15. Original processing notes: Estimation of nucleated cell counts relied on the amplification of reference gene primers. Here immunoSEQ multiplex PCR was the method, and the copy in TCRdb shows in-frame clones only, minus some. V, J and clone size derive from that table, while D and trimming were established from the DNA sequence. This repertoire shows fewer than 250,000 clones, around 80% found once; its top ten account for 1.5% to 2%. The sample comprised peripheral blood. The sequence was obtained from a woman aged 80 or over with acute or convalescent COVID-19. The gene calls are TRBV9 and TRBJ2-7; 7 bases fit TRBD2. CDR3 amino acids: CASSHGLTGGGDEQYF. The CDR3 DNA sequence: TGTGCCAGCAGCCACGGATTAACGGGAGGTGGCGACGAGCAGTACTTC.